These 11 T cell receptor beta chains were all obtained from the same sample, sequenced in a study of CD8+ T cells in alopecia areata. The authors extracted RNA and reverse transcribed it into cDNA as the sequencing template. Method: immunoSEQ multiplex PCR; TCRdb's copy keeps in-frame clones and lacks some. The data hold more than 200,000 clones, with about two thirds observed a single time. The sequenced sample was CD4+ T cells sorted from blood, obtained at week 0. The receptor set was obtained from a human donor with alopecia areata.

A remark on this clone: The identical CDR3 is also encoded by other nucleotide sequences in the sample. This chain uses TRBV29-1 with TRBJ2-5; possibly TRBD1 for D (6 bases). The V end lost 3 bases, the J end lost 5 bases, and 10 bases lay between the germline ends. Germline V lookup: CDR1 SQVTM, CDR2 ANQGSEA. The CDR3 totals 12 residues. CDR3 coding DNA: TGCAGCGTTGAGGGCCAGGGGGAGACCCAGTACTTC. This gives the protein CSVEGQGETQYF.

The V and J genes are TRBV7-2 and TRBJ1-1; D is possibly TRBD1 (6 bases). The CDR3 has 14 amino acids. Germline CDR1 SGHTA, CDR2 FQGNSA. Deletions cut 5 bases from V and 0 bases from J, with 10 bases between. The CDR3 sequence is CASSVQGVNTEAFF. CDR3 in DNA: TGTGCCAGCAGCGTACAGGGTGTGAACACTGAAGCTTTCTTT.

The CDR3 is CASSESGGTYEQYF. CDR3 nucleotide sequence: TGTGCCAGCAGTGAATCTGGAGGGACCTACGAGCAGTACTTC. V and J are TRBV6-1 and TRBJ2-7; TRBD2 might be the D (6 bases). The CDR3 has 14 residues. The germline V gene encodes CDR1 MNHNS and CDR2 SASEGT. Trimming shortened V by 2 bases and J by 2 bases, and 10 bases separated the two germline ends.

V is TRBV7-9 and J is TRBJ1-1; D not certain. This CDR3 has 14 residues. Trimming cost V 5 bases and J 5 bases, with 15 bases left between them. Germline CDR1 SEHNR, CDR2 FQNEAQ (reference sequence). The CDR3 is CASSDNSRGTEAFF. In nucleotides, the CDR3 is TGTGCCAGCAGCGATAACTCCCGGGGTACTGAAGCTTTCTTT.

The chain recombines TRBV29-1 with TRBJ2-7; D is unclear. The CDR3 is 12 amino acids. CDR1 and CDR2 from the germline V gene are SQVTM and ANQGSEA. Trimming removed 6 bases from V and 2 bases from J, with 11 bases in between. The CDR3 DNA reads TGCAGCGTCCTCCCGATCCCCTACGAGCAGTACTTC. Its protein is CSVLPIPYEQYF.

CDR3 DNA: TGTGCCAGCAGTCGAGGGGGCAGCTCCTACGAGCAGTACTTC. Its protein product is CASSRGGSSYEQYF. The genes are TRBV6-1 and TRBJ2-7, with 7 bases identical to TRBD1. Unmatched junction bases numbered 4, after V lost 5 bases and J lost 0 bases. The CDR3 extends over 14 amino acids. The germline gives CDR1 MNHNS, CDR2 SASEGT.

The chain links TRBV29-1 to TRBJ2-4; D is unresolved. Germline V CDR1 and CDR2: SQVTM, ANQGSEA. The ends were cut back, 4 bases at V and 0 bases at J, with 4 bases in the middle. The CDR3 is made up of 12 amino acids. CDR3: CSVAVAKNIQYF. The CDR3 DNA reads TGCAGCGTTGCAGTAGCCAAAAACATTCAGTACTTC.

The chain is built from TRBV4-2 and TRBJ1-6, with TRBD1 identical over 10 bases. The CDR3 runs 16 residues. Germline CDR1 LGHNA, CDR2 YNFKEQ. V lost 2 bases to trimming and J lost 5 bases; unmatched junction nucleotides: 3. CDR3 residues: CASSQTGTGDNSPLHF. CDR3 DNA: TGTGCCAGCAGCCAAACCGGGACAGGGGATAATTCACCCCTCCACTTT.

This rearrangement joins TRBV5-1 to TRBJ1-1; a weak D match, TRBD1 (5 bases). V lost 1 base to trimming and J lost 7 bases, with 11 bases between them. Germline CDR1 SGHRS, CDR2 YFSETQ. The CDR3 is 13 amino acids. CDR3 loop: CASSLNWGSEAFF. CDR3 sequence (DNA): TGCGCCAGCAGCTTGAATTGGGGGAGTGAAGCTTTCTTT.

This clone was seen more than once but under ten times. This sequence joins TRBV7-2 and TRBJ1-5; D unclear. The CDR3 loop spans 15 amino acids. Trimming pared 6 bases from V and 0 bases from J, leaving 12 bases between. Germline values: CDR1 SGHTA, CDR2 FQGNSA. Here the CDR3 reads CASRRTVYSNQPQHF. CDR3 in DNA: TGTGCCAGCAGACGGACGGTTTATAGCAATCAGCCCCAGCATTTT.

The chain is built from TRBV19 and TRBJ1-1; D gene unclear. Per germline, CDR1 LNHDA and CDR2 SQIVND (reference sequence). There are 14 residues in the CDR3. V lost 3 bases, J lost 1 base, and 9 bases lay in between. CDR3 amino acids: CASSIPGGNTEAFF. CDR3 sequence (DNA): TGTGCCAGTAGTATTCCCGGCGGGAACACTGAAGCTTTCTTT.